What follows are 22 T cell receptor beta chains derived from one specimen sequenced in a study of monozygotic twins with inflammatory bowel disease. After re-calling the 5' RACE reads, TCRdb lists one entry per CDR3 protein, DNA absent. The listing contains about 380,000 distinct CDR3 sequences. Sequencing was performed on blood. The receptors originated from a human donor with ulcerative colitis or Crohn's disease, or a healthy co-twin of an affected twin (not recorded which).

CDR3 region: CASSLFTTRSTDTQYF. The V and J genes are TRBV27 and TRBJ2-3. In germline, CDR1 is MNHEY, CDR2 SMNVEV (reference sequence). This CDR3 is 16 amino acids long.

V gene TRBV6-2 or TRBV6-3 combines with J gene TRBJ2-4; TCRdb reports TRBD1, a call that lacks DNA to check it against. Germline V lookup: CDR1 MNHEY, CDR2 SVGEGT. This CDR3 region has 15 residues. The CDR3 reads CGSRPPGRAKNIQYF.

This chain uses TRBV7-3 with TRBJ2-1; the D gene TCRdb calls, TRBD1, cannot be checked with no DNA. The CDR3 sequence is 16 residues long. Germline V gene lookup returns CDR1 SGHTA and CDR2 FQGTGA. Here the CDR3 reads CASRSTGESSYNEQFF.

The genes are TRBV3-1 and TRBJ2-4; TCRdb designates TRBD2, a call that cannot be tested without DNA. This CDR3 spans 18 amino acids. Looked up from germline, CDR1 is LGHDT and CDR2 is YNNKEL (reference sequence). CDR3 in amino acids: CASSQGSGGTFKKNIQYF.

The chain is built from TRBV7-2 and TRBJ1-1; TCRdb names TRBD1, which stays unverified in the absence of DNA. The CDR3 is 15 amino acids. The germline V gene has CDR1 SGHTA and CDR2 FQGNSA. CDR3 amino acids: CASSLEGRGLGEAFF.

The genes are TRBV7-9 and TRBJ1-4. CDR3 length equals 16 residues. In germline, CDR1 is SEHNR, CDR2 FQNEAQ (reference sequence). The CDR3 sequence: CASSLLGRPSDEKLFF.

The chain links TRBV28 to TRBJ2-7; TCRdb's D gene call, TRBD1, goes unchecked for lack of DNA. This CDR3 is 15 amino acids long. Germline CDR1 and CDR2: MDHEN and SYDVKM. This CDR3 reads CASSSPGQGMGEQYF.

The chain links TRBV5-1 to TRBJ2-3. This CDR3 contains 16 residues. Germline V gene data show CDR1 as SGHRS and CDR2 as YFSETQ. CDR3 region: CASSFSQGSSTDTQYF. The variable domain in full, completed from reference TRBV5-1 and TRBJ2-3, reads KAGVTQTPRYLIKTRGQQVTLSCSPISGHRSVSWYQQTPGQGLQFLFEYFSETQRNKGNFPGRFSGRQFSNSRSEMNVSTLELGDSALYLCASSFSQGSSTDTQYFGPGTRLTVL.

The chain recombines TRBV6-6 with TRBJ2-5. Germline V lookup: CDR1 MNHNY, CDR2 SVGAGI (reference sequence). The length of the CDR3 is 14 residues. The CDR3 is CASSYSTSQETQYF.

This chain joins TRBV30 and TRBJ1-2; TCRdb indicates TRBD1, and absent DNA this call remains unverified. The CDR3 is 12 amino acids. CDR1 GTSNPN and CDR2 SVGIG come from the germline V gene (reference sequence). CDR3 protein: CAWVGRWGAGTF.

The rearrangement joins TRBV7-3 to TRBJ2-5; TCRdb indicates TRBD2, and absent DNA this call remains unverified. The CDR3 loop spans 16 amino acids. Per germline, CDR1 SGHTA and CDR2 FQGTGA. This CDR3 reads CASSLTPGGPQETQYF.

The V gene is TRBV5-1, the J gene TRBJ2-7. This CDR3 is 11 amino acids long. Germline loops: CDR1 SGHRS, CDR2 YFSETQ. CDR3 loop: CASRDNYEQYF.

This sequence joins TRBV5-1 and TRBJ1-3. CDR3 length: 15 amino acids. Per the germline V gene, CDR1 is SGHRS and CDR2 is YFSETQ. CDR3 amino acids: CASSWDSNSGNTIYF.

The rearrangement joins TRBV5-1 to TRBJ1-1. CDR1 and CDR2 from the germline V gene are SGHRS and YFSETQ. The CDR3 covers 18 residues. The chain's CDR3 is CASSLFIFTQVMNTEAFF.

The V gene is TRBV20-1, the J gene TRBJ1-4; absent DNA, TCRdb's TRBD1 call cannot be checked. The germline CDR1 and CDR2 sequences are DFQATT and SNEGSKA (reference sequence). CDR3 length equals 11 residues. This CDR3 reads CSASGGEKLFF.

This sequence joins TRBV7-2 and TRBJ2-7; the D call of TRBD1 rests on TCRdb alone, since no DNA is present to check it. Germline loops: CDR1 SGHTA, CDR2 FQGNSA. The CDR3 contains 14 residues. CDR3 sequence reads: CASSLNRVSYEQYF.

The V call is TRBV19, the J call TRBJ1-1; there is no DNA to check the TCRdb D call of TRBD1. The germline gives CDR1 LNHDA, CDR2 SQIVND (reference sequence). The CDR3 length is 16 residues. The CDR3 sequence: CASSPITGGGNTEAFF.

The gene calls are TRBV11-2 and TRBJ1-5; TCRdb picks TRBD1, but there is no DNA to check that call. The germline V gene has CDR1 SGHAT and CDR2 FQNNGV. CDR3 length: 16 amino acids. CDR3 amino acids: CASSQGAEGDNQPQHF.

The genes are TRBV13 and TRBJ1-1; TCRdb returns TRBD1, unconfirmable since there is no DNA. Germline assignment: CDR1 PRHDT and CDR2 FYEKMQ (reference sequence). This CDR3 is built from 18 residues. The CDR3 region is CASSLGLSRVRGDTEAFF.

V usage is TRBV7-6 and J usage is TRBJ2-7; TCRdb outputs TRBD1, but without DNA this stays unchecked. The CDR3 contains 15 residues. Germline lookup yields CDR1 SGHVS and CDR2 FNYEAQ. The CDR3 sequence is CASSLAQTGAGEQYF.

The rearrangement uses TRBV5-1 and TRBJ2-7; TCRdb indicates TRBD1, and absent DNA this call remains unverified. Germline CDR1 and CDR2: SGHRS and YFSETQ. This CDR3 is 17 amino acids long. The CDR3 region is CASSLGGTGTGLYEQYF. Looking up the rest from reference TRBV5-1 and TRBJ2-7 gives the full variable domain: KAGVTQTPRYLIKTRGQQVTLSCSPISGHRSVSWYQQTPGQGLQFLFEYFSETQRNKGNFPGRFSGRQFSNSRSEMNVSTLELGDSALYLCASSLGGTGTGLYEQYFGPGTRLTVT.

The chain combines TRBV7-2 with TRBJ2-4; the TCRdb call, TRBD1, lacks DNA for checking. CDR1 is SGHTA and CDR2 is FQGNSA in the germline V gene. There are 16 residues in the CDR3. This CDR3 is CASSRTAPGAKNIQYF.